One and the same sample provided the 13 T cell receptor beta chains below, sequenced in a study of shared clonotypes between healthy human individuals. Measured with immunoSEQ multiplex PCR; TCRdb has only the in-frame clones, and not every one. The data contain 2 million to 2.5 million clones, more than 85% of them seen just once; the ten biggest clones take up around 0.4%. Sequences were obtained from naive CD4+ T cells from PBMCs. Subset in this sample: CD45RA+ positively selected. Every receptor here comes from a man aged 18 to 30 in good health. Some clones in this sample may be carry-over from other donors' samples.

Notes on this clone: One junction end does not reproduce the germline sequence, and a read error may be involved. This rearrangement joins TRBV7-2 to TRBJ2-7; D not certain. Germline V gene lookup returns CDR1 SGHTA and CDR2 FQGNSA. This CDR3 spans 11 amino acids. CDR3 nucleotides: TGTGCCAGCAGCGAAGATAAGACCCGGCGCTTC. Its translation: CASSEDKTRRF.

The J gene is TRBJ2-7, the V gene TRBV5-5; perhaps TRBD2 as D (5 bases). Germline-derived CDR1 and CDR2 are SGHKS and YYEKEE (reference sequence). There are 15 residues in the CDR3. The V and J ends lost 1 base and 3 bases respectively, with 14 bases between them. DNA for the CDR3: TGTGCCAGCAGCTTGCTGTCGATGGGGAGCTACGAGCAGTACTTC. Amino acids: CASSLLSMGSYEQYF.

CDR3 amino acids: CASAQLPIPGAEAFF. In DNA form, the CDR3 reads TGTGCTAGTGCCCAACTCCCAATCCCGGGGGCTGAAGCTTTCTTT. J is TRBJ1-1 and V is TRBV12-5; TRBD1 might be the D (5 bases). CDR1 and CDR2 from the germline V gene are LGHNT and FRNRAP. Trimming cost V 7 bases and J 6 bases, with 21 bases left between them. This CDR3 comprises 15 residues.

For this clone: This sample includes further DNA sequences coding for the same CDR3. The rearrangement uses TRBV18 and TRBJ2-5; a possible D gene is TRBD2 (6 bases). V gave up 3 bases and J gave up 5 bases, with 10 bases separating them. This CDR3 has 13 amino acids. Per germline, CDR1 KGHSH and CDR2 LQKENI. CDR3 bases: TGTGCCAGCTCACCGTCTCTAGCGGAGACCCAGTACTTC. Residues: CASSPSLAETQYF.

This chain uses TRBV11-1 with TRBJ1-1; 7 bases map to TRBD1. In germline, CDR1 is SGHAT, CDR2 FQDESV (reference sequence). J gave up 3 bases and V 6 bases, and 7 bases lay outside the gene matches. This CDR3 has 14 amino acids. The CDR3 sequence: CASRPGDRDTEAFF. Written as DNA, the CDR3 is TGTGCCAGCAGGCCAGGCGACAGGGACACTGAAGCTTTCTTT.

The V and J genes are TRBV5-5 and TRBJ2-2; perhaps TRBD1 as D (5 bases). V was shortened by 6 bases and J by 1 base, with 13 bases between the two germline ends. The CDR3 covers 15 residues. CDR1 and CDR2 from the germline V gene are SGHKS and YYEKEE (reference sequence). DNA of the CDR3: TGTGCCAGCATCCCGAGAACAGGGAACACCGGGGAGCTGTTTTTT. The encoded protein is CASIPRTGNTGELFF.

The chain recombines TRBV27 with TRBJ2-5; D not certain. The V end was cut by 5 bases, the J end by 3 bases, with 10 bases between. The CDR3 length is 13 residues. The germline CDR1 and CDR2 sequences are MNHEY and SMNVEV (reference sequence). In nucleotides, the CDR3 is TGTGCCAGCAGTCCAGACACCGAAGAGACCCAGTACTTC. Its protein is CASSPDTEETQYF.

This chain links TRBV28 with TRBJ2-1; 7 nucleotides align to TRBD2. Losses at the gene ends were 7 bases for V and 3 bases for J; bases not matched to a gene: 9. CDR1 is MDHEN, CDR2 SYDVKM, per germline. The CDR3 runs to 15 residues. The DNA for the CDR3 is TGTGCCAGCAACAAAATATCTAGCGGCTACAATGAGCAGTTCTTC. Amino acids: CASNKISSGYNEQFF. The whole variable domain, filled in from reference TRBV28 and TRBJ2-1, reads DVKVTQSSRYLVKRTGEKVFLECVQDMDHENMFWYRQDPGLGLRLIYFSYDVKMKEKGDIPEGYSVSREKKERFSLILESASTNQTSMYLCASNKISSGYNEQFFGPGTRLTVL.

The V call is TRBV28, the J call TRBJ2-3; D remains unclear. Germline assignment: CDR1 MDHEN and CDR2 SYDVKM. V shed 5 bases and J shed 1 base, with 19 bases lying between them. CDR3 length equals 17 residues. In nucleotides, the CDR3 is TGTGCCAGCAGTCTTAGAAGGCTGCTGGATGGCACAGATACGCAGTATTTT. It codes for CASSLRRLLDGTDTQYF. The full variable domain, rest sourced from reference TRBV28 and TRBJ2-3, is DVKVTQSSRYLVKRTGEKVFLECVQDMDHENMFWYRQDPGLGLRLIYFSYDVKMKEKGDIPEGYSVSREKKERFSLILESASTNQTSMYLCASSLRRLLDGTDTQYFGPGTRLTVL.

The V gene is TRBV25-1, the J gene TRBJ2-1, with 11 bases lining up with TRBD1. CDR1 MGHDK and CDR2 SYGVNS come from the germline V gene. V trimming: 4 bases; J trimming: 8 bases; junction bases outside the gene matches: 7. The CDR3 contains 15 residues. The CDR3 bases are TGTGCCAGCAGTGTGGACAGGGGGCGACCCTATGAGCAGTTCTTC. Translated: CASSVDRGRPYEQFF.

The chain joins TRBV6-6 to TRBJ2-3; 8 bases agree with TRBD1. Trimming cost V 6 bases and J 3 bases; bases outside gene matches: 8. Germline CDR1 and CDR2: MNHNY and SVGAGI (reference sequence). The CDR3 loop spans 15 amino acids. CDR3 amino acids: CASSPGTGETDTQYF. The CDR3 DNA sequence: TGTGCCAGCAGCCCCGGGACAGGAGAAACAGATACGCAGTATTTT.

This chain uses TRBV7-8 with TRBJ2-1; D is possibly TRBD1 (6 bases). In germline, CDR1 is SGHVS, CDR2 FQNEAQ. The CDR3 consists of 16 residues. Trimming removed 5 bases from V and 0 bases from J, with 14 bases in between. CDR3 sequence (DNA): TGTGCCAGCAGCCCCCGAAGGGACACCTCCTACAATGAGCAGTTCTTC. It yields the protein CASSPRRDTSYNEQFF.

The chain carries TRBV9 and TRBJ1-3; tentative D call: TRBD1 (5 bases). The ends were cut back, 1 base at V and 4 bases at J, with 12 bases in the middle. The germline V gene has CDR1 SGDLS and CDR2 YYNGEE. This CDR3 spans 15 amino acids. DNA of the CDR3: TGTGCCAGCAGCGTACAGGGTACAGCGGGAAACACCATATATTTT. Translation gives CASSVQGTAGNTIYF.